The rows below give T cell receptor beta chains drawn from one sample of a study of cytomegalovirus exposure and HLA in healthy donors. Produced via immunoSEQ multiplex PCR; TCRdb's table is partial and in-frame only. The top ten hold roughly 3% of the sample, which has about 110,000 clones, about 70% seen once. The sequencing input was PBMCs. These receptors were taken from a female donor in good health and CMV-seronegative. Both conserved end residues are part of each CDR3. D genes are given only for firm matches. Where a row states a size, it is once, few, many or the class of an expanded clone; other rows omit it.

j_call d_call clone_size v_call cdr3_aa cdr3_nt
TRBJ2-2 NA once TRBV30 CAWSGSSSSPTGGELFF TGTGCCTGGAGTGGGTCTAGCTCTTCGCCAACGGGCGGGGAGCTGTTTTTT
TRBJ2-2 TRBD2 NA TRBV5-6 CASSGQSGGGFTGELFF TGTGCCAGCAGCGGACAAAGCGGCGGGGGATTCACCGGGGAGCTGTTTTTT
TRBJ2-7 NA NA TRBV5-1 CASSLTTRPQGKDEQYF TGCGCCAGCAGCTTGACCACTCGCCCCCAGGGTAAGGACGAGCAGTACTTC
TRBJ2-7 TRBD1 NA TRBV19 CASTSLDRVYEQYF TGTGCCAGTACCTCCCTGGACAGGGTGTACGAGCAGTACTTC
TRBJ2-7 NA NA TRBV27 CASSLVGGGYEQYF TGTGCCAGCAGTTTGGTAGGGGGAGGGTACGAGCAGTACTTC
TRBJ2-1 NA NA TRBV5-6 CASSPTGVYNEQFF TGTGCCAGCAGCCCGACAGGTGTCTACAATGAGCAGTTCTTC
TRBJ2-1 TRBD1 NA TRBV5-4 CASSYTGGPGRNEQFF TGTGCCAGCAGCTACACAGGGGGCCCCGGTCGCAATGAGCAGTTCTTC
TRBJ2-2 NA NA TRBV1 CTNITTSGSHSGELFF TGCACCAACATAACTACTAGCGGGAGTCATAGCGGGGAGCTGTTTTTT
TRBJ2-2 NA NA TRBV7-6 CASSLWGRGTGELFF TGTGCCAGCAGCTTATGGGGAAGGGGCACCGGGGAGCTGTTTTTT
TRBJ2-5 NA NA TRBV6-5 CASSPRGGGETQYF TGTGCCAGCAGCCCGAGGGGGGGCGGAGAGACCCAGTACTTC
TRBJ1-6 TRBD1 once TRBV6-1 CASSDETGVYNSPLHF TGTGCCAGCAGTGACGAAACAGGGGTCTATAATTCACCCCTCCACTTT
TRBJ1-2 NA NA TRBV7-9 CASSLVRPVDNGYTF TGTGCCAGCAGCTTAGTACGTCCGGTAGATAATGGCTACACCTTC
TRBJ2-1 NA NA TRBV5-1 CASSAINEQFF TGCGCCAGCAGCGCGATTAATGAGCAGTTCTTC
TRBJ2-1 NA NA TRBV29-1 CSAQFYNEQFF TGCAGCGCCCAATTTTACAATGAGCAGTTCTTC
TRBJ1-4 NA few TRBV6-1 CASSERNRFIEKLFF TGTGCCAGCAGTGAACGGAACAGATTTATTGAAAAACTGTTTTTT
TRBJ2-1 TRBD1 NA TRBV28 CASSTPLRGRRVGYNEQFF TGTGCCAGCAGTACCCCGTTAAGGGGGCGACGAGTGGGGTACAATGAGCAGTTCTTC
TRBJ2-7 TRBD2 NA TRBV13 CASSPRTSGTISFAYEQYF TGTGCCAGCAGCCCCCGGACTAGCGGGACCATTTCGTTTGCCTACGAGCAGTACTTC
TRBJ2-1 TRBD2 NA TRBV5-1 CASSPHGWREGYNEQFF TGCGCCAGCAGCCCCCACGGGTGGCGGGAGGGCTACAATGAGCAGTTCTTC
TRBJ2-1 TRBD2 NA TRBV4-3 CASSQRLAGGPYNEQFF TGCGCCAGCAGCCAAAGACTAGCGGGAGGGCCATACAATGAGCAGTTCTTC
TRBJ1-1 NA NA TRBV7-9 CASSPGQSNTEAFF TGTGCCAGCAGCCCTGGACAGTCTAACACTGAAGCTTTCTTT
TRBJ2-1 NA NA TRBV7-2 CASTLTNEQFF TGTGCCAGCACCCTAACCAATGAGCAGTTCTTC
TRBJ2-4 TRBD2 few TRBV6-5 CASSGGGYIQYF TGTGCCAGCAGTGGGGGGGGGTACATTCAGTACTTC
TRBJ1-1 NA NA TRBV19 CASSPGTLAWSEAFF TGTGCCAGTAGCCCAGGGACGCTAGCGTGGAGTGAAGCTTTCTTT
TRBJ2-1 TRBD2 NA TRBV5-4 CASTQGLSLYNEQFF TGTGCCAGCACCCAGGGACTATCCCTCTACAATGAGCAGTTCTTC
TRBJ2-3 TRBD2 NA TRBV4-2 CASSQDTVAGGPSDTQYF TGTGCCAGCAGCCAAGATACGGTAGCGGGAGGGCCATCGGATACGCAGTATTTT
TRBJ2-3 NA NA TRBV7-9 CASSPAGDTQYF TGTGCCAGCAGCCCTGCGGGGGATACGCAGTATTTT
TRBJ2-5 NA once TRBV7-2 CASSLVGQGGETQYF TGTGCCAGCAGCCTAGTTGGCCAGGGGGGAGAGACCCAGTACTTC
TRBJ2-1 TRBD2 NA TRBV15 CATSRQGLAGAGEQFF TGTGCCACCAGCAGACAAGGACTAGCGGGAGCAGGTGAGCAGTTCTTC
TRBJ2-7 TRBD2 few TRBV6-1 CASSPRREGEQYF TGTGCCAGCAGCCCCCGAAGGGAGGGCGAGCAGTACTTC
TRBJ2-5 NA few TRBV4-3 CASSRNPRGETQYF TGCGCCAGCAGCCGAAACCCCCGGGGAGAGACCCAGTACTTC
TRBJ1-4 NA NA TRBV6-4 CASSPTPGTSEKLFF TGTGCCAGCAGCCCGACCCCCGGGACATCTGAAAAACTGTTTTTT
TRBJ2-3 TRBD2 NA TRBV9 CASSGGLAGVDTQYF TGTGCCAGCAGTGGGGGACTAGCGGGAGTAGATACGCAGTATTTT
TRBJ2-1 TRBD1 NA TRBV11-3 CASSFRGSEQFF TGTGCCAGCAGCTTCAGGGGGTCGGAGCAGTTCTTC
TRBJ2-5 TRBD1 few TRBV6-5 CASSYSGQATTQYF TGTGCCAGCAGTTACTCGGGACAGGCCACGACCCAGTACTTC
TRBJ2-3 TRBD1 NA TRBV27 CASSTPGQGRYTQYF TGTGCCAGCAGTACGCCGGGACAGGGGAGGTATACGCAGTATTTT
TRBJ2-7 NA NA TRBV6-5 CASSYGSSGLWGEQYF TGTGCCAGCAGTTACGGGTCGAGCGGGTTATGGGGGGAGCAGTACTTC
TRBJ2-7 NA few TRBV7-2 CASSITYEQYF TGTGCCAGCAGCATTACCTACGAGCAGTACTTC
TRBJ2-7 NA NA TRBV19 CASSINGDVHEQYF TGTGCCAGTAGTATAAACGGGGATGTACACGAGCAGTACTTC
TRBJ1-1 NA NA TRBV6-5 CASSYSQGSAEAFF TGTGCCAGCAGTTACTCACAGGGTTCGGCTGAAGCTTTCTTT
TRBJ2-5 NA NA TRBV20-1 CSSPGGETQYF TGCAGTTCTCCCGGCGGGGAGACCCAGTACTTC
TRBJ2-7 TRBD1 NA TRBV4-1 CASSQLRGNEQYF TGCGCCAGCAGCCAACTCAGGGGGAACGAGCAGTACTTC
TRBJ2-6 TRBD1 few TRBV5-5 CASSLAGTVSGANVLTF TGTGCCAGCAGCTTGGCCGGGACAGTCTCTGGGGCCAACGTCCTGACTTTC
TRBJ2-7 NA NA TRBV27 CASSQQGRSVEQYF TGTGCCAGCAGCCAACAGGGGAGGTCTGTCGAGCAGTACTTC
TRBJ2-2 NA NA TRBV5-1 CASALTYTGELFF TGCGCCAGCGCACTAACTTACACCGGGGAGCTGTTTTTT
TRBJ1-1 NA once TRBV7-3 CASSLSDSNTEAFF TGTGCCAGCAGCTTATCAGATTCGAACACTGAAGCTTTCTTT
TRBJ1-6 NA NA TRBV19 CASSRGAGINSPLHF TGTGCCAGTAGTCGGGGGGCAGGGATCAATTCACCCCTCCACTTT
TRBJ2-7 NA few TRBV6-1 CASSQWVSSYEQYF TGTGCCAGCAGCCAGTGGGTTAGCTCCTACGAGCAGTACTTC
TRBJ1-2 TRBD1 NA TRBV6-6 CASRDRDSSYGYTF TGTGCCAGCAGGGACCGGGACAGTTCCTATGGCTACACCTTC
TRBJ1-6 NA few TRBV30 CAWSVRGYNSPLHF TGTGCCTGGAGTGTACGGGGCTATAATTCACCCCTCCACTTT
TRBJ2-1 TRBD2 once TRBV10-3 CAISESKLAGVGGNEQFF TGTGCCATCAGTGAGTCGAAACTAGCGGGAGTCGGGGGCAATGAGCAGTTCTTC
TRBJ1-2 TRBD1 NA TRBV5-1 CASSPQAGGGDYGYTF TGCGCCAGCAGCCCCCAGGCAGGGGGCGGCGACTATGGCTACACCTTC
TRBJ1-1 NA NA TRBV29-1 CSVPKTGGTEAFF TGCAGCGTTCCAAAAACGGGAGGAACTGAAGCTTTCTTT
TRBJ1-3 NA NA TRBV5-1 CASSTGGGSSGNTIYF TGCGCCAGCAGCACCGGGGGAGGTTCCTCTGGAAACACCATATATTTT
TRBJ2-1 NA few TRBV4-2 CASSQDGDSRSEFF TGTGCCAGCAGCCAAGATGGGGACTCCCGTTCCGAGTTCTTC
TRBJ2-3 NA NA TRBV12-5 CASGLTPPPSQYF TGTGCTAGTGGACTTACCCCCCCACCTTCGCAGTATTTT
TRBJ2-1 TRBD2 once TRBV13 CASSRAGGEQFF TGTGCCAGCAGCCGAGCGGGAGGTGAGCAGTTCTTC
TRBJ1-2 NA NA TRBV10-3 CAISERTRMGGYTF TGTGCCATCAGTGAGCGGACACGGATGGGCGGCTACACCTTC